Below are 13 T cell receptor beta chains sequenced from a single sample in a study of blood T cell repertoires in COVID-19 (dated by TCRdb to the early 2020s). Libraries were prepared through the immunoSEQ multiplex PCR assay. Imported from immuneACCESS, the table was reduced by TCRdb to in-frame sequences with V and J called. These copies leave out some clones; in studies compared against another copy, an unresolved V gene accounts for under half, and the cause of the remainder is not known. The sample table holds about 100,000 clones, of which about 89% were seen once. The leading ten clones occupy 11% of the sample. The sequencing sample was made of peripheral blood. The source of these receptors is a woman aged 30 to 39 with acute or convalescent COVID-19.

The chain recombines TRBV5-1 with TRBJ1-2, with 7 positions matching TRBD1. CDR1 is SGHRS, CDR2 YFSETQ, per germline. Trimming cost V 5 bases and J 8 bases; bases outside gene matches: 9. The CDR3 contains 13 residues. This CDR3 is CASSETGLYGYTF. The CDR3, as DNA: TGCGCCAGCAGTGAGACAGGGCTGTACGGCTACACCTTC.

This sequence joins TRBV28 and TRBJ1-5; D remains ambiguous. V shed 6 bases and J shed 0 bases, with 15 bases lying between them. This CDR3 has 16 residues. Germline lookup yields CDR1 MDHEN and CDR2 SYDVKM. The CDR3 DNA reads as TGTGCCAGCAGCCCGGCCCCGGGGATTAGCAATCAGCCCCAGCATTTT. Its protein product is CASSPAPGISNQPQHF.

The rearrangement joins TRBV18 to TRBJ1-6; no reliable D call. Germline CDR1 is KGHSH and CDR2 is LQKENI. The CDR3 totals 12 residues. V dropped 6 bases and J dropped 7 bases, with 7 bases sitting between them. CDR3 sequence reads: CASSPPNSPLHF. The DNA of the CDR3 is TGTGCCAGCTCCCCTCCCAATTCACCCCTCCACTTT.

The gene calls are TRBV5-1 and TRBJ1-2; no clear D. The CDR3 length is 16 residues. CDR1 is SGHRS and CDR2 is YFSETQ in the germline V gene. Trimming left V 0 bases short and J 0 bases short, with 12 bases between. CDR3 coding DNA: TGCGCCAGCAGCTTGGGGTCGGTGCCGGCTAACTATGGCTACACCTTC. The encoded protein is CASSLGSVPANYGYTF. Filled out from reference TRBV5-1 and TRBJ1-2, the complete variable domain reads KAGVTQTPRYLIKTRGQQVTLSCSPISGHRSVSWYQQTPGQGLQFLFEYFSETQRNKGNFPGRFSGRQFSNSRSEMNVSTLELGDSALYLCASSLGSVPANYGYTFGSGTRLTVV.

This clone has just one count. V usage is TRBV10-3 and J usage is TRBJ1-3; D unresolved. Deletions cut 4 bases from V and 2 bases from J, with 12 bases between. The CDR3 totals 15 residues. Germline lookup yields CDR1 ENHRY and CDR2 SYGVKD. CDR3 nucleotides: TGTGCCATCAGTGGGGCCTTCGAGACTGGAAACACCATATATTTT. Protein sequence: CAISGAFETGNTIYF.

About this clone: Different DNA sequences within this sample yield the same CDR3. The rearrangement joins TRBV7-3 to TRBJ2-2; no reliable D call. The CDR3 is 14 residues long. CDR1 and CDR2 (germline): SGHTA, FQGTGA. Trimming shortened V by 1 base and J by 1 base, and 4 bases separated the two germline ends. The CDR3 sequence is CASSLRQNTGELFF. The DNA for the CDR3 is TGTGCCAGCAGCTTAAGACAGAACACCGGGGAGCTGTTTTTT.

This rearrangement joins TRBV4-1 to TRBJ2-1; 8 nucleotides agree with TRBD1. The CDR3 contains 18 residues. The junction had 11 bases not matched to a gene; V was cut back by 4 bases and J by 0 bases. Germline loops: CDR1 MGHRA, CDR2 YSYEKL. DNA for the CDR3: TGCGCCAGCAGCCTAGACAGGGGACCACCGAGCTCCTACAATGAGCAGTTCTTC. Residues: CASSLDRGPPSSYNEQFF.

The CDR3 protein is CASSSNHRGTGNEKLFF. DNA for the CDR3: TGCGCCAGCAGCTCGAACCACCGGGGGACAGGGAATGAAAAACTGTTTTTT. J is TRBJ1-4 and V is TRBV5-1; 9 bases are shared with TRBD1. Trimming took 3 bases from V and 5 from J; bases not matched to a gene: 11. Germline V gene data show CDR1 as SGHRS and CDR2 as YFSETQ. This CDR3 has 17 residues. The complete variable domain, with remaining parts taken from reference TRBV5-1 and TRBJ1-4, reads KAGVTQTPRYLIKTRGQQVTLSCSPISGHRSVSWYQQTPGQGLQFLFEYFSETQRNKGNFPGRFSGRQFSNSRSEMNVSTLELGDSALYLCASSSNHRGTGNEKLFFGSGTQLSVL.

The rearrangement uses TRBV9 and TRBJ1-2; D may be TRBD1 (6 bases). CDR1 is SGDLS, CDR2 YYNGEE, per germline. V lost 4 bases to trimming and J lost 4 bases, with 14 bases between them. The CDR3 runs 14 residues. The CDR3 DNA reads as TGTGCCAGCAGCCCCCAGATCAGGGGCTATGGCTACACCTTC. The encoded protein is CASSPQIRGYGYTF. The whole variable domain, remainder taken from reference TRBV9 and TRBJ1-2, is DSGVTQTPKHLITATGQRVTLRCSPRSGDLSVYWYQQSLDQGLQFLIQYYNGEERAKGNILERFSAQQFPDLHSELNLSSLELGDSALYFCASSPQIRGYGYTFGSGTRLTVV.

The rearrangement joins TRBV29-1 to TRBJ2-7; D remains ambiguous. V lost 3 bases, J lost 4 bases, and 10 bases lay in between. CDR1 and CDR2 from the germline V gene are SQVTM and ANQGSEA. This CDR3 has 12 amino acids. The CDR3 DNA sequence: TGCAGCGTTGAGGGCCCCCGATACGAGCAGTACTTC. It codes for CSVEGPRYEQYF.

The chain employs TRBV23-1 and TRBJ2-1; 7 nucleotides agree with TRBD1. TRBV23-1 is an open reading frame whose function is uncertain. J gave up 3 bases and V 7 bases, and 9 bases lay outside the gene matches. This CDR3 is 15 amino acids long. The CDR3 nucleotides read TGCGCCAGCACACGACAGGGAATAGTCTACAATGAGCAGTTCTTC. As protein: CASTRQGIVYNEQFF.

The chain combines TRBV12-5 with TRBJ2-6; tentative D call: TRBD2 (5 bases). This CDR3 is 18 amino acids long. V was cut by 5 bases and J by 0 bases, with 17 bases left in between. CDR1 LGHNT and CDR2 FRNRAP come from the germline V gene. The CDR3 bases are TGTGCTAGTGGTGGCGAGGGCCGCCTAATCTCTGGGGCCAACGTCCTGACTTTC. This encodes CASGGEGRLISGANVLTF.

The rearrangement joins TRBV28 to TRBJ2-6, with D perhaps matching TRBD2 (5 bases). The CDR3 consists of 17 residues. Germline V gives CDR1 MDHEN, CDR2 SYDVKM. V gave up 2 bases and J gave up 0 bases, with 11 bases separating them. CDR3 protein: CASSLRGNPSGANVLTF. In nucleotides, the CDR3 is TGTGCCAGCAGTTTAAGAGGGAACCCCTCTGGGGCCAACGTCCTGACTTTC.